The 17 T cell receptor beta chains listed next were all sequenced from one sample in a study of technical replicates of blood from a few donors (dated by TCRdb to between 2016 and 2019). Library preparation employed the immunoSEQ multiplex PCR assay. TCRdb mirrors the immuneACCESS table, restricted to in-frame sequences. Some clones are absent from its copies; in checked studies, under half trace to an unresolved V gene, and the reason for the others is unknown. Here the sample has tens of thousands of clones; roughly 94% occur a single time. The ten largest clones capture 0.25% to 0.3% of the sample. Input material: T cells isolated from PBMCs. The receptors shown here come from a human donor in good health.

CDR3 residues: CASSYTSSNQPQHF. The CDR3, as DNA: TGCGCCAGCAGCTATACATCCAGCAATCAGCCCCAGCATTTT. The chain has TRBV4-1 and TRBJ1-5; no reliable D call. Trimming shortened V by 5 bases and J by 1 base, and 9 bases separated the two germline ends. This CDR3 comprises 14 residues. The germline V gene encodes CDR1 MGHRA and CDR2 YSYEKL.

V is TRBV7-6 and J is TRBJ2-1; 9 positions match TRBD2. Per the germline V gene, CDR1 is SGHVS and CDR2 is FNYEAQ. V trimming: 5 bases; J trimming: 6 bases; junction bases outside the gene matches: 11. This CDR3 has 16 residues. The CDR3 DNA follows: TGTGCCAGCAGCCGTGCGGGGGGGAGTGGGTCCAATGAGCAGTTCTTC. Translating gives CASSRAGGSGSNEQFF.

V is TRBV29-1 and J is TRBJ1-2; the match to TRBD1 covers 7 bases. V lost 7 bases to trimming and J lost 4 bases; unmatched junction nucleotides: 9. This CDR3 contains 13 residues. Germline V gene sequence: CDR1 SQVTM, CDR2 ANQGSEA. This CDR3 is CSAMGQPPYGYTF. The CDR3 DNA follows: TGCAGCGCCATGGGACAGCCGCCCTATGGCTACACCTTC.

Worth noting for this clone: Other DNA variants within this sample encode the same CDR3. This chain connects TRBV10-3 to TRBJ2-7; 9 nucleotides agree with TRBD1. The CDR3 length is 14 residues. V lost 6 bases to trimming and J lost 0 bases; unmatched junction nucleotides: 3. Germline CDR1 is ENHRY and CDR2 is SYGVKD. The CDR3 protein is CAIRGQGNSYEQYF. CDR3 nucleotide sequence: TGTGCCATCAGAGGACAGGGGAACTCCTACGAGCAGTACTTC.

This clone was counted once. The V gene is TRBV9, the J gene TRBJ2-3, with D perhaps TRBD2 (6 bases). The V end lost 0 bases, the J end lost 1 base, and 9 bases lay between the germline ends. The CDR3 contains 15 residues. CDR1 is SGDLS and CDR2 is YYNGEE in the germline V gene. Written as DNA, the CDR3 is TGTGCCAGCAGCGTAGGAGGCGGGGGCACAGATACGCAGTATTTT. Translated: CASSVGGGGTDTQYF.

This chain joins TRBV25-1 and TRBJ1-4, with TRBD1 matching over 8 bases. V shed 10 bases, J shed 7 bases, and the junction held 2 bases outside the gene matches. Looked up from germline, CDR1 is MGHDK and CDR2 is SYGVNS. There are 11 residues in the CDR3. The CDR3 region has the DNA TGTGCCACAGGGGGCAGTGAAAAACTGTTTTTT. It codes for CATGGSEKLFF.

This chain uses TRBV19 with TRBJ2-5; D remains unclear. Germline-derived CDR1 and CDR2 are LNHDA and SQIVND (reference sequence). The CDR3 consists of 13 residues. V shed 3 bases and J shed 5 bases, with 10 bases lying between them. The CDR3 nucleotides are TGTGCCAGTAGTATGCAGGCAAAGGAGACCCAGTACTTC. The encoded protein is CASSMQAKETQYF. Full variable domain (outside the CDR3, taken from reference TRBV19 and TRBJ2-5): DGGITQSPKYLFRKEGQNVTLSCEQNLNHDAMYWYRQDPGQGLRLIYYSQIVNDFQKGDIAEGYSVSREKKESFPLTVTSAQKNPTAFYLCASSMQAKETQYFGPGTRLLVL.

The table lists this clone with a count of one. This chain links TRBV28 with TRBJ1-1; 7 bases fit TRBD1. V lost 6 bases, J lost 2 bases, and 9 bases stayed unmatched. Germline V gene data show CDR1 as MDHEN and CDR2 as SYDVKM. The CDR3 extends over 15 amino acids. In nucleotides, the CDR3 is TGTGCCAGCAGCCATTACAGGGGCAATAACACTGAAGCTTTCTTT. Its protein is CASSHYRGNNTEAFF.

The V and J genes are TRBV28 and TRBJ1-5, with 10 bases fitting TRBD1. The CDR3 has 14 residues. J lost 5 bases, V lost 6 bases, and 4 bases had no gene match. Germline values: CDR1 MDHEN, CDR2 SYDVKM. CDR3: CASRPDRGHQPQHF. The DNA of the CDR3 is TGTGCCAGCAGGCCCGACAGGGGGCATCAGCCCCAGCATTTT. Full variable domain (remainder filled in from reference TRBV28 and TRBJ1-5): DVKVTQSSRYLVKRTGEKVFLECVQDMDHENMFWYRQDPGLGLRLIYFSYDVKMKEKGDIPEGYSVSREKKERFSLILESASTNQTSMYLCASRPDRGHQPQHFGDGTRLSIL.

This chain links TRBV6-5 with TRBJ2-1; 7 bases align to TRBD2. J lost 0 bases, V lost 7 bases, and 6 bases had no gene match. CDR1 and CDR2 (germline): MNHEY, SVGAGI. CDR3 size: 15 residues. The CDR3 reads CASKAAGSSYNEQFF. CDR3 nucleotides: TGTGCCAGCAAGGCAGCGGGGAGCTCCTACAATGAGCAGTTCTTC.

In this sample, this clone turned up once. The genes are TRBV30 and TRBJ1-4; no clear D gene. CDR3 length: 13 residues. Germline values: CDR1 GTSNPN, CDR2 SVGIG (reference sequence). Trimming took off 3 bases at V and 3 bases at J, with 8 bases between the two ends. The CDR3 nucleotides read TGTGCCTGGAGGAGGCCAGCTAATGAAAAACTGTTTTTT. This sequence encodes CAWRRPANEKLFF.

V is TRBV7-9 and J is TRBJ1-5; D unclear. Per germline, CDR1 SEHNR and CDR2 FQNEAQ (reference sequence). The CDR3 runs 12 residues. V dropped 3 bases and J dropped 4 bases, with 4 bases sitting between them. In nucleotides, the CDR3 is TGTGCCAGCAGCTTGGCTAATCAGCCCCAGCATTTT. It codes for CASSLANQPQHF.

The chain couples TRBV6-5 to TRBJ1-6; D might be TRBD1 (5 bases). From germline, CDR1 is MNHEY and CDR2 SVGAGI. Trimming pared 5 bases from V and 6 bases from J, leaving 11 bases between. CDR3 length equals 14 residues. The CDR3 bases are TGTGCCAGCAGTCCCGGGGGTTTTAATTCACCCCTCCACTTT. It is translated as CASSPGGFNSPLHF.

The gene calls are TRBV6-5 and TRBJ1-3; a weak D match, TRBD1 (5 bases). This CDR3 has 15 amino acids. From germline, CDR1 is MNHEY and CDR2 SVGAGI. Trimming removed 5 bases from V and 1 base from J, with 12 bases in between. CDR3 loop: CASSPRGMSGNTIYF. The DNA of the CDR3 is TGTGCCAGCAGTCCCCGGGGGATGTCTGGAAACACCATATATTTT.

V usage is TRBV7-2 and J usage is TRBJ1-1, with a possible D match to TRBD1 (6 bases). Germline CDR1 is SGHTA and CDR2 is FQGNSA. The V gene lost 7 bases and the J gene lost 6 bases, with 12 bases spanning the gap. The CDR3 loop spans 12 amino acids. The CDR3 region has the DNA TGTGCCAGCAAGGCCCACAGGGCTGAAGCTTTCTTT. Translating gives CASKAHRAEAFF.

The V gene is TRBV4-1, the J gene TRBJ2-1; TRBD2 matches 8 bases. Per germline, CDR1 MGHRA and CDR2 YSYEKL. The CDR3 is 15 residues long. Germline trimming cut 0 bases from V and 5 bases from J; bases unmatched to any gene: 3. The CDR3 DNA reads TGCGCCAGCAGCCAAGATCTAGCGGGTCACAATGAGCAGTTCTTC. It encodes CASSQDLAGHNEQFF.

The chain employs TRBV30 and TRBJ1-6, with D possibly matching TRBD1 (5 bases). This CDR3 has 10 amino acids. Trimming removed 3 bases from V and 15 bases from J, with 9 bases in between. Germline V gene lookup returns CDR1 GTSNPN and CDR2 SVGIG (reference sequence). The CDR3 region is CAWRGADLHF. In nucleotides, the CDR3 is TGTGCCTGGAGAGGGGCGGACCTCCACTTT.